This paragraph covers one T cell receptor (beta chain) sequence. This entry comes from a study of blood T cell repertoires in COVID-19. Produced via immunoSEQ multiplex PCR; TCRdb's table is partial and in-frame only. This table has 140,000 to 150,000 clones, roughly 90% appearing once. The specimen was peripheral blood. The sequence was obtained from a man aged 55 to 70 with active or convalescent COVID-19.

CDR3 coding DNA: TGCGCCAGCAGCTTGGGACAGGGAATCGCAGATACGCAGTATTTT. It yields the protein CASSLGQGIADTQYF. This chain links TRBV5-1 with TRBJ2-3; 7 bases match TRBD1. Germline trimming cut 0 bases from V and 4 bases from J; bases unmatched to any gene: 5. The CDR3 is 15 amino acids. Looked up from germline, CDR1 is SGHRS and CDR2 is YFSETQ.